Presented here are 19 T cell receptor beta chains from one specimen sequenced in a study of blood T cell repertoires in COVID-19. Profiling relied on immunoSEQ multiplex PCR, and the TCRdb table lists in-frame clones only, not all of them. Of over 100,000 clones listed, 70% to 90% are singletons. The sample taken for sequencing was peripheral blood. The source of these receptors is a man aged 50-59 years with acute or convalescent COVID-19.

The chain couples TRBV5-4 to TRBJ1-2, with TRBD1 identical over 10 bases. Germline CDR1 is SGHNT and CDR2 is YYREEE (reference sequence). This CDR3 has 14 amino acids. The V and J ends lost 4 bases and 6 bases, in that order; junction bases with no gene match: 6. This CDR3 is CASSPDRGLHGYTF. The CDR3 bases are TGTGCCAGCAGCCCCGACAGGGGGCTTCATGGCTACACCTTC.

The chain carries TRBV5-1 and TRBJ1-2; D may be TRBD1 (5 bases). The germline V gene has CDR1 SGHRS and CDR2 YFSETQ. V lost 2 bases to trimming and J lost 4 bases, with 12 bases between them. The CDR3 runs 14 residues. Written as DNA, the CDR3 is TGCGCCAGCAGCTTCTCGCAGGGATCCTATGGCTACACCTTC. Its translation: CASSFSQGSYGYTF.

V and J are TRBV4-1 and TRBJ2-1; TRBD2 agrees at 13 bases. This CDR3 comprises 20 residues. CDR1 and CDR2 from the germline V gene are MGHRA and YSYEKL. V shed 1 base and J 4 bases; nucleotides not matched to a gene: 13. The CDR3 protein is CASSQGLLAGGPRPYNEQFF. As DNA, the CDR3 is TGCGCCAGCAGCCAAGGGTTACTAGCGGGGGGGCCCCGGCCTTACAATGAGCAGTTCTTC.

The V call is TRBV6-1, the J call TRBJ1-5; TRBD1 aligns across 10 bases. In germline, CDR1 is MNHNS, CDR2 SASEGT. There are 19 residues in the CDR3. V shed 4 bases and J 3 bases; nucleotides not matched to a gene: 15. CDR3 protein: CASSGQGAAPGGYNQPQHF. The CDR3 DNA is TGTGCCAGCAGTGGACAGGGGGCGGCCCCCGGGGGATACAATCAGCCCCAGCATTTT.

V and J are TRBV19 and TRBJ1-1; D is unresolved. The V and J ends lost 8 bases and 1 base respectively, with 20 bases between them. CDR3 length: 16 amino acids. The germline CDR1 and CDR2 sequences are LNHDA and SQIVND (reference sequence). The CDR3 nucleotides are TGTGCCAGTGGGATAGGGAGCTTTACTGGGAACACTGAAGCTTTCTTT. Its translation is CASGIGSFTGNTEAFF.

This clone came up once. The chain joins TRBV2 to TRBJ2-6; 7 bases map to TRBD1. The CDR3 has 14 residues. Trimming cost V 8 bases and J 2 bases; bases outside gene matches: 3. Germline V gives CDR1 SNHLY, CDR2 FYNNEI. The CDR3 DNA reads as TGTGCCAGCCTAGACAGGGCTGGGGCCAACGTCCTGACTTTC. Translating gives CASLDRAGANVLTF. Combining the CDR3 with reference TRBV2 and TRBJ2-6 gives the whole variable domain EPEVTQTPSHQVTQMGQEVILRCVPISNHLYFYWYRQILGQKVEFLVSFYNNEISEKSEIFDDQFSVERPDGSNFTLKIRSTKLEDSAMYFCASLDRAGANVLTFGAGSRLTVL.

The rearrangement joins TRBV7-2 to TRBJ2-1, with 8 nucleotides matching TRBD1. Per the germline V gene, CDR1 is SGHTA and CDR2 is FQGNSA. The CDR3 covers 13 residues. With 5 bases clipped from V and 10 bases from J, the junction kept 7 bases outside the gene matches. The CDR3: CASSATGGGEQFF. The DNA of the CDR3 is TGTGCCAGCAGCGCCACAGGGGGTGGCGAGCAGTTCTTC.

The V gene is TRBV19, the J gene TRBJ1-2; the D is unclear. V gave up 7 bases and J gave up 3 bases, with 21 bases separating them. The CDR3 spans 16 residues. Germline V gives CDR1 LNHDA, CDR2 SQIVND (reference sequence). CDR3 sequence reads: CASTTSGPWSYYGYTF. As DNA, the CDR3 is TGTGCCAGTACCACGAGCGGGCCTTGGAGTTACTATGGCTACACCTTC.

The V and J genes are TRBV6-6 and TRBJ1-1, with D perhaps matching TRBD1 (5 bases). Trimming pared 7 bases from V and 1 base from J, leaving 13 bases between. CDR3 size: 14 residues. Germline values: CDR1 MNHNY, CDR2 SVGAGI (reference sequence). CDR3 loop: CASTRWGENTEAFF. In nucleotides, the CDR3 is TGTGCCAGCACCAGATGGGGGGAGAACACTGAAGCTTTCTTT.

This chain connects TRBV29-1 to TRBJ1-3; D is undetermined. This CDR3 has 13 residues. V lost 4 bases and J lost 4, with 11 bases in between. Germline-derived CDR1 and CDR2 are SQVTM and ANQGSEA. The CDR3 here is CSVGRDLGNTIYF. The CDR3 coding sequence is TGCAGCGTTGGGAGGGATTTGGGAAACACCATATATTTT.

The V and J genes are TRBV28 and TRBJ1-4, with 7 bases fitting TRBD1. The CDR3 is 22 amino acids. The germline V gene has CDR1 MDHEN and CDR2 SYDVKM. The junction had 25 bases not matched to a gene; V was cut back by 3 bases and J by 3 bases. CDR3 protein: CASSLVTLDRVNPVRANEKLFF. The CDR3 bases are TGTGCCAGCAGTTTGGTTACTTTAGACAGGGTTAACCCTGTAAGGGCTAATGAAAAACTGTTTTTT.

The rearrangement links TRBV10-3 to TRBJ2-1, with D possibly matching TRBD2 (5 bases). CDR3 length equals 19 residues. V lost 7 bases and J 4 bases, leaving 29 bases between the germline ends. Germline CDR1 is ENHRY and CDR2 is SYGVKD. The CDR3 DNA is TGTGCCATCACCAGGACTCCCCCTGAGAGAGCAGTTTCGTACAATGAGCAGTTCTTC. This translates into CAITRTPPERAVSYNEQFF.

This sequence joins TRBV6-1 and TRBJ2-4; TRBD2 is a possible D gene (7 bases). The length of the CDR3 is 17 residues. Germline lookup yields CDR1 MNHNS and CDR2 SASEGT. The ends were cut back, 2 bases at V and 3 bases at J, with 17 bases in the middle. The CDR3 reads CASSEPAGAFGKNIQYF. In DNA, the CDR3 is TGTGCCAGCAGTGAACCTGCGGGGGCCTTTGGCAAAAACATTCAGTACTTC.

This clone came up a few times. The chain uses TRBV7-2 and TRBJ1-1; D gene uncertain. The germline V gene has CDR1 SGHTA and CDR2 FQGNSA. V lost 8 bases and J 1 base, leaving 11 bases between the germline ends. This CDR3 has 13 residues. The CDR3 loop reads CASSYLGNTEAFF. In DNA, the CDR3 is TGTGCCAGCTCCTATCTCGGGAACACTGAAGCTTTCTTT.

The chain combines TRBV14 with TRBJ2-1, with 10 bases fitting TRBD2. Germline V gene data show CDR1 as SGHDN and CDR2 as FVKESK. Trimming cost V 1 base and J 10 bases; bases outside gene matches: 7. CDR3 size: 15 residues. CDR3 residues: CASSQALAGVGEQFF. CDR3 bases: TGTGCCAGCAGCCAAGCCCTAGCGGGAGTCGGCGAGCAGTTCTTC.

This clone was counted once. V usage is TRBV5-6 and J usage is TRBJ2-1; TRBD1 agrees at 9 bases. Trimming took 0 bases from V and 14 from J; bases not matched to a gene: 6. Germline loops: CDR1 SGHDT, CDR2 YYEEEE. The CDR3 totals 13 residues. CDR3 amino acids: CASSLDRTGVKFF. The CDR3 region has the DNA TGTGCCAGCAGCTTGGATAGGACAGGGGTGAAGTTCTTC.

V usage is TRBV28 and J usage is TRBJ2-1; 8 bases are shared with TRBD2. Germline trimming cut 5 bases from V and 7 bases from J; bases unmatched to any gene: 7. This CDR3 is 14 amino acids long. The germline V gene has CDR1 MDHEN and CDR2 SYDVKM. The CDR3 protein is CASSTPGTRNEQFF. DNA of the CDR3: TGTGCCAGCAGTACCCCGGGGACTAGAAATGAGCAGTTCTTC.

The chain is built from TRBV4-1 and TRBJ2-2; TRBD1 is a possible D gene (5 bases). V shed 2 bases and J shed 5 bases, with 15 bases lying between them. The germline gives CDR1 MGHRA, CDR2 YSYEKL. The CDR3 sequence is 16 residues long. The CDR3 loop is CASSQMGRSRTGELFF. Written as DNA, the CDR3 is TGCGCCAGCAGCCAAATGGGGCGGAGTCGGACCGGGGAGCTGTTTTTT.

A note on this clone: The junction shows a germline mismatch at one end, possibly a read error. The chain combines TRBV5-1 with TRBJ2-7; D is perhaps TRBD1 (6 bases). CDR1 and CDR2 (germline): SGHRS, YFSETQ. This CDR3 is built from 13 residues. CDR3 in amino acids: CASSLEAAVGTSF. DNA of the CDR3: TGCGCCAGCAGCCTGGAGGCAGCTGTAGGGACAAGCTTC.